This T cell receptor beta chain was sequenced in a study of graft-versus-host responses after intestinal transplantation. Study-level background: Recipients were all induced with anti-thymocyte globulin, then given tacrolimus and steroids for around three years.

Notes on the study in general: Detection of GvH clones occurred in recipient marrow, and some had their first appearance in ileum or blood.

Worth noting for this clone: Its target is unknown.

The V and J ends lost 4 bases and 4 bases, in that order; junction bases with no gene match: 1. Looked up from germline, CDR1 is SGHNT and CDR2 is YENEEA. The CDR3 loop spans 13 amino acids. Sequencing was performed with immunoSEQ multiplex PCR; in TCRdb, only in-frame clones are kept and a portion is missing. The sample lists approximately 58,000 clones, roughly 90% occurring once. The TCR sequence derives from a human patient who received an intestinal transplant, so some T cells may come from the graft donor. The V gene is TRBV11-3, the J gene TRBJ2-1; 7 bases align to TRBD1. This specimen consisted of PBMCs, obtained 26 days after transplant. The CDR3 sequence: CASSSTGYNEQFF. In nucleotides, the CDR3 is TGTGCCAGCAGCTCGACAGGGTACAATGAGCAGTTCTTC.